Listed below are T cell receptor beta chains from one sample, sequenced in a study of cytomegalovirus exposure and HLA in healthy donors. Profiling relied on immunoSEQ multiplex PCR, and the TCRdb table lists in-frame clones only, not all of them. The profile shows more than 95,000 clones, under 12% of them singletons. Sequences were obtained from PBMCs. All receptors derive from a woman aged 18-29 years in good health and CMV-seropositive. The CDR3 runs from the conserved cysteine through the conserved F or W. D genes are given only for firm matches. Rows give clone size only sometimes, using once, few, many, or a class for an expanded clone.

CASSPPGGGPYEQYF | TGTGCCAGCAGCCCACCGGGGGGGGGCCCCTACGAGCAGTACTTC | TRBD2 | TRBV11-3 | few | TRBJ2-7
CASSRSGTEAFF | TGCGCCAGCAGCAGGAGCGGAACTGAAGCTTTCTTT | NA | TRBV5-1 | NA | TRBJ1-1
CASSHRDSNTGELFF | TGTGCCAGCAGCCACAGGGATTCGAACACCGGGGAGCTGTTTTTT | NA | TRBV11-3 | NA | TRBJ2-2
CASTTNDRTYGYTF | TGTGCCAGCACCACTAACGACAGGACCTATGGCTACACCTTC | NA | TRBV6-1 | NA | TRBJ1-2
CASSLRSYAFF | TGTGCCAGCAGTCTAAGATCCTATGCTTTCTTT | NA | TRBV28 | few | TRBJ1-1
CAWIPGTSGRGETQYF | TGTGCCTGGATACCCGGGACTAGCGGGAGAGGAGAGACGCAGTATTTT | TRBD2 | TRBV30 | NA | TRBJ2-3
CASSPPGGGQYF | TGTGCCAGCAGCCCCCCTGGGGGCGGGCAGTACTTC | NA | TRBV7-9 | NA | TRBJ2-7
CASGRQANTEAFF | TGTGCCAGCGGACGACAGGCGAACACTGAAGCTTTCTTT | NA | TRBV4-2 | NA | TRBJ1-1
CAWSVVGGSRGEQFF | TGTGCCTGGAGTGTAGTAGGCGGGAGTAGGGGTGAGCAGTTCTTC | TRBD2 | TRBV30 | few | TRBJ2-1
CASSVAGFNYGYTF | TGCGCCAGCAGCGTAGCGGGGTTTAACTATGGCTACACCTTC | NA | TRBV5-1 | NA | TRBJ1-2
CASSAGARGQHF | TGTGCCAGCAGTGCAGGGGCCCGGGGCCAGCATTTT | NA | TRBV2 | NA | TRBJ1-5
CASSESGFGGYTF | TGTGCCAGCAGTGAATCAGGGTTCGGTGGCTACACCTTC | NA | TRBV6-1 | few | TRBJ1-2
CASSPPRRDSADTQYF | TGTGCCAGCTCACCACCTAGACGGGACTCCGCGGATACGCAGTATTTT | NA | TRBV18 | few | TRBJ2-3
CSVVGRLSYEQYF | TGCAGCGTTGTTGGCAGGTTGTCCTACGAGCAGTACTTC | NA | TRBV29-1 | NA | TRBJ2-7
CASSGQGNEKLFF | TGCGCCTCCTCGGGACAGGGAAATGAAAAACTGTTTTTT | TRBD1 | TRBV5-1 | NA | TRBJ1-4
CASSEAGRSYEQYF | TGTGCCAGCAGTGAAGCGGGTCGGAGTTACGAGCAGTACTTC | NA | TRBV6-1 | NA | TRBJ2-7
CASSPDGSNSPLHF | TGTGCCAGCAGCCCAGACGGGTCGAATTCACCCCTCCACTTT | NA | TRBV5-4 | few | TRBJ1-6
CAISESNVFPPRGYAF | TGTGCCATCAGTGAGTCGAATGTATTCCCTCCACGGGGATACGCCTTC | NA | TRBV10-3 | NA | TRBJ1-2
CAWRDGLAGDSNEQFF | TGTGCCTGGAGGGACGGGCTAGCGGGAGATTCGAATGAGCAGTTCTTC | TRBD2 | TRBV30 | few | TRBJ2-1
CAWTWDRVGGYTF | TGTGCCTGGACTTGGGACAGGGTGGGGGGCTACACCTTC | TRBD1 | TRBV30 | few | TRBJ1-2
CASSKALEGSDQGGYTF | TGTGCCAGCAGCAAAGCGCTCGAGGGATCAGATCAAGGTGGCTACACCTTC | NA | TRBV21-1 | NA | TRBJ1-2
CASSLAGTGGTRTQYF | TGTGCCAGCAGCTTAGCCGGGACAGGGGGTACAAGGACCCAGTACTTC | TRBD1 | TRBV5-4 | few | TRBJ2-5
CATSLNGANYGYTF | TGTGCCACCTCCCTAAACGGAGCTAACTATGGCTACACCTTC | NA | TRBV25-1 | few | TRBJ1-2
CASSMTGDGYTF | TGTGCCAGTAGTATGACAGGGGATGGCTACACCTTC | TRBD1 | TRBV19 | NA | TRBJ1-2
CAWKGVSVEQFF | TGTGCCTGGAAGGGGGTTTCCGTTGAACAGTTCTTC | NA | TRBV30 | few | TRBJ2-1
CAWSGPVERAFF | TGTGCCTGGAGTGGGCCAGTTGAGCGGGCTTTCTTT | NA | TRBV30 | NA | TRBJ1-1
CASSYSLTGLYGYTF | TGTGCCAGCAGTTACTCCCTTACAGGTCTCTATGGCTACACCTTC | NA | TRBV6-5 | NA | TRBJ1-2
CASRTDPTSEQYF | TGTGCCAGCCGGACAGACCCTACGTCCGAGCAGTACTTC | NA | TRBV27 | NA | TRBJ2-7
CASSFLRMNTEAFF | TGTGCCAGCAGTTTCCTGCGGATGAACACTGAAGCTTTCTTT | NA | TRBV27 | few | TRBJ1-1
CAWSRRATYEQYF | TGTGCCTGGAGCCGGCGGGCAACCTACGAGCAGTACTTC | NA | TRBV30 | few | TRBJ2-7
CASRVGLAESYEQYF | TGTGCCAGCAGGGTCGGACTAGCGGAGTCCTACGAGCAGTACTTC | TRBD2 | TRBV2 | NA | TRBJ2-7
CATSRPRGGRAYNEQFF | TGTGCCACCAGCAGGCCCCGTGGCGGGAGGGCCTACAATGAGCAGTTCTTC | TRBD2 | TRBV15 | NA | TRBJ2-1
CASSLVAGGIGNTIYF | TGCGCCAGCAGCTTGGTCGCAGGGGGAATCGGAAACACCATATATTTT | TRBD1 | TRBV5-1 | few | TRBJ1-3
CASTKGRETQYF | TGTGCCAGCACAAAGGGGCGGGAGACCCAGTACTTC | NA | TRBV11-3 | NA | TRBJ2-5
CASSGAFTEQYF | TGTGCCAGCAGTGGGGCGTTTACCGAGCAGTACTTC | NA | TRBV25-1 | few | TRBJ2-7
CASSLIGLPAEQFF | TGTGCCAGCAGCTTAATCGGACTCCCGGCGGAGCAGTTCTTC | NA | TRBV7-2 | NA | TRBJ2-1
CASSIAGPNTGELFF | TGTGCCAGTAGTATTGCGGGCCCGAACACCGGGGAGCTGTTTTTT | NA | TRBV19 | few | TRBJ2-2
CASSERSPPYEQYF | TGTGCCAGCAGTGAACGTAGTCCCCCCTACGAGCAGTACTTC | NA | TRBV6-1 | NA | TRBJ2-7
CASSDSRGGETEAFF | TGTGCCAGCAGTGACTCGCGGGGTGGGGAAACTGAAGCTTTCTTT | NA | TRBV6-4 | NA | TRBJ1-1
CASRVPVQGANTGELFF | TGTGCCAGCAGGGTCCCTGTACAGGGCGCGAACACCGGGGAGCTGTTTTTT | NA | TRBV28 | few | TRBJ2-2
CASSLGTSNEQFF | TGTGCCAGCAGTTTAGGGACTAGCAATGAGCAGTTCTTC | TRBD2 | TRBV6-1 | few | TRBJ2-1
CASSHIMGGAGTEAFF | TGTGCCAGCAGCCATATTATGGGGGGGGCGGGCACTGAAGCTTTCTTT | NA | TRBV11-2 | NA | TRBJ1-1